These 15 T cell receptor beta chains came from one sample sequenced in a study of blood T cells in healthy people across ages. It was with a sample-barcoded 5' primer and a J-beta primer mix that a second PCR of about 7 to 12 cycles was run. MiXCR, applied by TCRdb to the 5' RACE reads, yields one record per CDR3 protein. The sample contains fewer than 650,000 distinct CDR3 sequences, roughly a quarter of which appear only once. These data were likewise used in another study, on T cells of mothers and their children.

The sequencing sample was made of blood. The receptors here all came from a boy between 2 and 10 years old in good health.

The chain joins TRBV6-6 to TRBJ2-7, with D maybe TRBD2 (6 bases). The germline V and J ends were trimmed by 2 bases and 1 base, with 12 bases remaining between them. The CDR3 consists of 15 residues. The germline CDR1 and CDR2 sequences are MNHNY and SVGAGI (reference sequence). DNA of the CDR3: TGTGCCAGCAGTTACGTTTTAGCGGAATCCTACGAGCAGTACTTC. Translated: CASSYVLAESYEQYF.

This clonotype was picked up one time. V is TRBV20-1 and J is TRBJ2-7; D not certain. The CDR3 is 12 residues long. V was cut by 0 bases and J by 7 bases, with 10 bases left in between. Germline CDR1 is DFQATT and CDR2 is SNEGSKA (reference sequence). The CDR3 nucleotides are TGCAGTGCTAGAGATCTTAGGGTAGAGCAGTACGTC. Protein product: CSARDLRVEQYV.

The V gene is TRBV10-3, the J gene TRBJ1-2; 9 bases fit TRBD1. From germline, CDR1 is ENHRY and CDR2 SYGVKD. CDR3 length equals 13 residues. Losses at the gene ends were 6 bases for V and 7 bases for J; bases not matched to a gene: 6. Here the CDR3 DNA reads TGTGCCATCAGGGGGACAGGGCTGAGTGGCTACACCTTC. Protein: CAIRGTGLSGYTF.

This clonotype came up a few times. The V call is TRBV7-9, the J call TRBJ2-7; no clear D gene. Germline V CDR1 and CDR2: SEHNR, FQNEAQ (reference sequence). Trimming removed 3 bases at V and 8 bases at J, with 11 bases between. The CDR3 covers 12 residues. For the CDR3, the DNA is TGTGCCAGCAGCTTTGAAGGGCTACAGCAGTACTTC. The encoded protein is CASSFEGLQQYF.

Only a few counts were recorded for this clonotype. The rearrangement links TRBV12-3 or TRBV12-4 to TRBJ1-3; D unresolved. V dropped 3 bases and J dropped 0 bases, with 6 bases sitting between them. This CDR3 has 14 amino acids. In DNA form, the CDR3 reads TGTGCCAGCAGTTTGAGACGCTCTGGAAACACCATATATTTT. Translated, it gives CASSLRRSGNTIYF.

This clonotype came up a few times. V usage is TRBV4-1 and J usage is TRBJ2-5; TRBD1 matches 7 bases. The DNA end is a closer match to TRBJ2-1, so the J assignment may be wrong. CDR1 and CDR2 from the germline V gene are MGHRA and YSYEKL. This CDR3 contains 16 residues. Here the CDR3 DNA reads TGCGCCAGCAGCCGTATGGGACAGAGAAATTACAATGAGCAGTTCTTC. Protein product: CASSRMGQRNYNEQFF.

The V gene is TRBV5-1, the J gene TRBJ2-7; 9 bases are shared with TRBD2. With V trimmed by 0 bases and J by 2 bases, 6 bases remained unmatched. This CDR3 has 16 residues. CDR1 and CDR2 from the germline V gene are SGHRS and YFSETQ. The CDR3 reads CASSLEGGGATYEQYF. CDR3 sequence (DNA): TGCGCCAGCAGCTTGGAAGGCGGGGGGGCAACCTACGAGCAGTACTTC. The complete variable domain, with remaining parts taken from reference TRBV5-1 and TRBJ2-7, reads KAGVTQTPRYLIKTRGQQVTLSCSPISGHRSVSWYQQTPGQGLQFLFEYFSETQRNKGNFPGRFSGRQFSNSRSEMNVSTLELGDSALYLCASSLEGGGATYEQYFGPGTRLTVT.

The chain uses TRBV27 and TRBJ2-1; D uncertain. CDR1 is MNHEY, CDR2 SMNVEV, per germline (reference sequence). V lost 6 bases and J lost 0, with 12 bases in between. This CDR3 spans 15 amino acids. In DNA form, the CDR3 reads TGTGCCAGCAGGTTTGGCGTTAGCTCCTACAATGAGCAGTTCTTC. Its translation is CASRFGVSSYNEQFF.

The V and J genes are TRBV7-2 and TRBJ2-7; no reliable D call. CDR3 size: 16 residues. Germline lookup yields CDR1 SGHTA and CDR2 FQGNSA. Trimming removed 0 bases at V and 3 bases at J, with 15 bases between. The CDR3 sequence: CASSLAPAEIVYEQYF. DNA of the CDR3: TGTGCCAGCAGCTTAGCTCCGGCGGAGATAGTCTACGAGCAGTACTTC.

This clonotype was found a few times. The V gene is TRBV6-5, the J gene TRBJ2-5; 7 nucleotides match TRBD1. CDR3 length equals 14 residues. The germline CDR1 and CDR2 sequences are MNHEY and SVGAGI. V shed 2 bases, J shed 6 bases, and the junction held 6 bases outside the gene matches. The CDR3 DNA sequence: TGTGCCAGCAGTTACCGACAGGGAAAACAGACCCAGTACTTC. It codes for CASSYRQGKQTQYF.

This clonotype turned up a few times. V and J are TRBV5-4 and TRBJ2-5; D is undetermined. Per the germline V gene, CDR1 is SGHNT and CDR2 is YYREEE (reference sequence). Trimming pared 0 bases from V and 5 bases from J, leaving 8 bases between. The CDR3 extends over 13 amino acids. The CDR3 region has the DNA TGTGCCAGCAGCTTGGACATAGAGGAGACCCAGTACTTC. Residues: CASSLDIEETQYF.

The genes are TRBV15 and TRBJ2-5, with D unresolved. The CDR3 loop spans 14 amino acids. In germline, CDR1 is LNHNV, CDR2 YYDKDF (reference sequence). The V and J ends lost 0 bases and 3 bases respectively, with 8 bases between them. CDR3 nucleotides: TGTGCCACCAGCAGAGATAAAACTGAAGAGACCCAGTACTTC. It specifies CATSRDKTEETQYF.

In this sample, this clonotype turned up a few times. The CDR3 region is CASSLRDLSTDTQYF. For the CDR3, the DNA is TGTGCCAGCAGCTTACGGGATCTCAGCACAGATACGCAGTATTTT. The J gene is TRBJ2-3, the V gene TRBV7-3, with D maybe TRBD2 (5 bases). Germline V CDR1 and CDR2: SGHTA, FQGTGA. Deletions cut 2 bases from V and 0 bases from J, with 9 bases between. The CDR3 sequence is 15 residues long.

This clonotype was observed a few times. The CDR3 DNA reads TGTGCCAGCAGTGGACTGGACTTGGAAGAGACCCAGTACTTC. Its translation: CASSGLDLEETQYF. The chain employs TRBV6-1 and TRBJ2-5, with D tentatively TRBD2 (5 bases). The V gene lost 4 bases and the J gene lost 3 bases, with 12 bases spanning the gap. This CDR3 is built from 14 residues. Per germline, CDR1 MNHNS and CDR2 SASEGT.

The V gene is TRBV29-1, the J gene TRBJ2-1, with 9 positions matching TRBD2. The CDR3 covers 16 residues. CDR1 and CDR2 (germline): SQVTM, ANQGSEA. V lost 5 bases, J lost 0 bases, and 8 bases stayed unmatched. CDR3 amino acids: CSVPLLTSGSYNEQFF. The CDR3 DNA reads as TGCAGCGTTCCCCTTTTGACTAGCGGCTCCTACAATGAGCAGTTCTTC.